Each of the 27 T cell receptor beta chains below was sequenced from the same sample in a study of blood T cell repertoires in COVID-19 (dated by TCRdb to the early 2020s). Receptor libraries were prepared by the immunoSEQ multiplex PCR assay. Not all clones reach the TCRdb copy of this immuneACCESS table, which keeps in-frame sequences only. Checked studies attribute under half of the gap to unresolved V genes and leave the rest unexplained. The sample table contains about 17,000 clones; only one count was recorded for roughly nine tenths of them. About 13% of the sample comes from the top ten. Sample: peripheral blood. All receptors derive from a man in his 60s with active COVID-19.

V and J are TRBV6-5 and TRBJ1-3; weak D call: TRBD1 (5 bases). The CDR3 spans 14 residues. V lost 6 bases to trimming and J lost 4 bases, with 13 bases between them. Germline values: CDR1 MNHEY, CDR2 SVGAGI. CDR3 in DNA: TGTGCCAGCAGGCGGGGACGGCCCGGAAACACCATATATTTT. It specifies CASRRGRPGNTIYF.

The chain employs TRBV27 and TRBJ1-5; 10 bases align to TRBD1. V dropped 4 bases and J dropped 9; count of bases not matched to a gene: 12. Per the germline V gene, CDR1 is MNHEY and CDR2 is SMNVEV (reference sequence). The CDR3 extends over 16 amino acids. The CDR3 reads CASSSLDRGLSSPQHF. The CDR3 coding sequence is TGTGCCAGCAGTTCCCTTGACAGGGGGCTTAGCTCGCCCCAGCATTTT.

This clone was seen once. V gene TRBV2 combines with J gene TRBJ2-1; 9 bases match TRBD1. CDR1 is SNHLY and CDR2 is FYNNEI in the germline V gene. The CDR3 extends over 16 amino acids. V gave up 10 bases and J gave up 0 bases; unmatched junction bases: 10. CDR3 residues: CATTPGQGSSYNEQFF. In DNA, the CDR3 is TGTGCCACAACTCCGGGACAGGGAAGCTCCTACAATGAGCAGTTCTTC.

The V gene is TRBV6-5, the J gene TRBJ1-6; TRBD1 agrees at 7 bases. Losses at the gene ends were 5 bases for V and 7 bases for J; bases not matched to a gene: 8. This CDR3 region has 15 residues. Looked up from germline, CDR1 is MNHEY and CDR2 is SVGAGI. CDR3 region: CASSRPGQQNSPLHF. As DNA, the CDR3 is TGTGCCAGCAGTAGACCGGGACAGCAAAATTCACCCCTCCACTTT.

The chain links TRBV13 to TRBJ1-4, with no clear D. Germline V CDR1 and CDR2: PRHDT, FYEKMQ (reference sequence). This CDR3 comprises 14 residues. V lost 6 bases and J 8 bases, leaving 16 bases between the germline ends. The CDR3 DNA reads TGTGCCAGCAGTTCATCGGGTGTGCGGGAAAAACTGTTTTTT. Amino acids: CASSSSGVREKLFF. Together with reference TRBV13 and TRBJ1-4, the CDR3 gives the full variable domain: AAGVIQSPRHLIKEKRETATLKCYPIPRHDTVYWYQQGPGQDPQFLISFYEKMQSDKGSIPDRFSAQQFSDYHSELNMSSLELGDSALYFCASSSSGVREKLFFGSGTQLSVL.

This chain joins TRBV28 and TRBJ2-7; TRBD1 matches at 9 bases. The ends lost 7 bases at V and 4 bases at J; junction bases unmatched: 8. The CDR3 has 14 residues. Germline V gene data show CDR1 as MDHEN and CDR2 as SYDVKM. The DNA of the CDR3 is TGTGCCAGCACGAATGGACAGGGGCCATACGAGCAGTACTTC. Protein: CASTNGQGPYEQYF. Filled out from reference TRBV28 and TRBJ2-7, the complete variable domain reads DVKVTQSSRYLVKRTGEKVFLECVQDMDHENMFWYRQDPGLGLRLIYFSYDVKMKEKGDIPEGYSVSREKKERFSLILESASTNQTSMYLCASTNGQGPYEQYFGPGTRLTVT.

This sequence joins TRBV7-8 and TRBJ2-7; TRBD2 matches 8 bases. CDR1 is SGHVS and CDR2 is FQNEAQ in the germline V gene. This CDR3 is 14 amino acids long. Losses at the gene ends were 5 bases for V and 5 bases for J; bases not matched to a gene: 8. This chain's CDR3 is CASSPSGSINEQYF. DNA of the CDR3: TGTGCCAGCAGCCCCAGCGGGAGCATCAACGAGCAGTACTTC.

The chain carries TRBV11-2 and TRBJ1-6; 7 bases align to TRBD1. V trimming: 4 bases; J trimming: 9 bases; junction bases outside the gene matches: 9. The germline V gene encodes CDR1 SGHAT and CDR2 FQNNGV. The CDR3 has 15 amino acids. The CDR3 sequence is CASSSSQGISSPLHF. The DNA for the CDR3 is TGTGCCAGCAGCTCATCACAGGGGATTTCTTCACCCCTCCACTTT. Based on the CDR3 plus reference TRBV11-2 and TRBJ1-6, the full variable domain is EAGVAQSPRYKIIEKRQSVAFWCNPISGHATLYWYQQILGQGPKLLIQFQNNGVVDDSQLPKDRFSAERLKGVDSTLKIQPAKLEDSAVYLCASSSSQGISSPLHFGNGTRLTVT.

This clone appeared a single time. This chain links TRBV25-1 with TRBJ1-1; TRBD1 matches 8 bases. The V gene end was trimmed by 7 bases and the J gene end by 1 base; junction bases not matched to a gene: 8. The V gene's germline CDR1 is MGHDK and CDR2 SYGVNS. CDR3 length: 15 residues. The CDR3: CASTSDRVENTEAFF. The CDR3 nucleotides read TGTGCCAGCACCTCGGACAGGGTGGAGAACACTGAAGCTTTCTTT. Full variable domain (rest looked up from reference TRBV25-1 and TRBJ1-1): EADIYQTPRYLVIGTGKKITLECSQTMGHDKMYWYQQDPGMELHLIHYSYGVNSTEKGDLSSESTVSRIRTEHFPLTLESARPSHTSQYLCASTSDRVENTEAFFGQGTRLTVV.

The CDR3 DNA reads as TGTGCCAGCAGTTTTGGGTTCGGGAGCTACGAGCAGTACTTC. Encoded protein: CASSFGFGSYEQYF. J is TRBJ2-7 and V is TRBV27; possibly TRBD2 for D (6 bases). This CDR3 has 14 amino acids. V shed 3 bases and J shed 3 bases, with 12 bases lying between them. CDR1 is MNHEY, CDR2 SMNVEV, per germline (reference sequence).

V is TRBV14 and J is TRBJ2-5, with 10 bases lining up with TRBD2. The trim removed 4 bases at V and 2 bases at J, leaving 10 bases unmatched. Germline CDR1 is SGHDN and CDR2 is FVKESK. The CDR3 runs 17 residues. The CDR3 region has the DNA TGTGCCAGCAGCCTTATCCCCGCGGGACTAGCGCAAGAGACCCAGTACTTC. Protein: CASSLIPAGLAQETQYF.

The gene calls are TRBV2 and TRBJ1-2; D not certain. V shed 4 bases and J shed 6 bases, with 15 bases lying between them. The CDR3 spans 14 residues. Germline V gene data show CDR1 as SNHLY and CDR2 as FYNNEI. CDR3 nucleotides: TGTGCCAGCAGTGGCGGGCCTCGGCGAGATGGCTACACCTTC. Its translation is CASSGGPRRDGYTF.

This sequence joins TRBV25-1 and TRBJ2-3; the D gene is possibly TRBD1 (5 bases). V lost 3 bases and J lost 0, with 10 bases in between. CDR1 is MGHDK and CDR2 is SYGVNS in the germline V gene. The CDR3 sequence is 15 residues long. The CDR3 loop reads CASSDDSTSTDTQYF. The CDR3 coding sequence is TGTGCCAGCAGTGACGACAGCACTAGCACAGATACGCAGTATTTT.

The V and J genes are TRBV5-5 and TRBJ2-2; TRBD2 aligns across 8 bases. CDR3 size: 14 residues. Trimming at V came to 4 bases and at J to 8 bases, leaving 7 bases not matched to a gene. Germline values: CDR1 SGHKS, CDR2 YYEKEE (reference sequence). The DNA of the CDR3 is TGTGCCAGCAGCCCTCATAGCGGGGAAGGGGAGCTGTTTTTT. It specifies CASSPHSGEGELFF.

The chain has TRBV19 and TRBJ1-3; unclear D gene. With the DNA end fitting TRBJ2-2 better, the J assignment may be wrong. The germline CDR1 and CDR2 sequences are LNHDA and SQIVND (reference sequence). The CDR3 consists of 12 residues. Here the CDR3 DNA reads TGTGCCAGTAGTATAGGGACCGGGGAGCTGTTTTTT. Its translation is CASSIGTGELFF.

The V gene is TRBV12-3 or TRBV12-4, the J gene TRBJ2-7, with D perhaps TRBD1 (5 bases). This CDR3 comprises 12 residues. Trimming took off 7 bases at V and 6 bases at J, with 13 bases between the two ends. This chain's CDR3 is CASTAGFGEQYF. CDR3 nucleotides: TGTGCCAGCACCGCAGGGTTTGGCGAGCAGTACTTC.

The CDR3 DNA reads TGTGCCAGCTCCGTGGGGACAGGAACCACTAACTATGGCTACACCTTC. This gives the protein CASSVGTGTTNYGYTF. The rearrangement uses TRBV28 and TRBJ1-2, with 8 nucleotides matching TRBD1. CDR1 MDHEN and CDR2 SYDVKM come from the germline V gene. V gave up 8 bases and J gave up 0 bases; unmatched junction bases: 11. CDR3 size: 16 residues.

The J gene is TRBJ2-7, the V gene TRBV27; TRBD1 matches 8 bases. V shed 6 bases and J 6 bases; nucleotides not matched to a gene: 10. From germline, CDR1 is MNHEY and CDR2 SMNVEV (reference sequence). This CDR3 is 14 amino acids long. CDR3 DNA: TGTGCCAGCAGGACGGACAGGGCTCCCTTCGAGCAGTACTTC. As protein: CASRTDRAPFEQYF.

The V and J genes are TRBV2 and TRBJ2-5, with 9 bases aligning to TRBD1. The CDR3 contains 14 residues. Per the germline V gene, CDR1 is SNHLY and CDR2 is FYNNEI. Germline trimming cut 5 bases from V and 5 bases from J; bases unmatched to any gene: 6. In DNA, the CDR3 is TGTGCCAGCAGTTTACAGGGGGCGGGTGAGACCCAGTACTTC. Residues: CASSLQGAGETQYF.

This sequence joins TRBV3-1 (or the pseudogene TRBV3-2) and TRBJ2-1; TRBD2 matches at 14 bases. Germline assignment: CDR1 LGHDT and CDR2 YNNKEL (reference sequence). V trimming: 5 bases; J trimming: 6 bases; junction bases outside the gene matches: 3. This CDR3 is 15 amino acids long. The CDR3 coding sequence is TGTGCCAGCAGCAGGGGGACTAGCGGGAGCAATGAGCAGTTCTTC. As protein: CASSRGTSGSNEQFF.

This sequence joins TRBV29-1 and TRBJ2-1; 8 bases align to TRBD2. Looked up from germline, CDR1 is SQVTM and CDR2 is ANQGSEA. Trimming took 4 bases from V and 5 from J; bases not matched to a gene: 4. This CDR3 has 13 amino acids. The CDR3: CSVVSGGDNEQFF. For the CDR3, the DNA is TGCAGCGTTGTATCCGGGGGGGACAATGAGCAGTTCTTC.

The V gene is TRBV9, the J gene TRBJ1-4; D call uncertain. CDR1 and CDR2 (germline): SGDLS, YYNGEE. Trimming removed 0 bases at V and 1 base at J, with 7 bases between. This CDR3 has 15 residues. The CDR3 loop is CASSVVEGTNEKLFF. The CDR3 DNA follows: TGTGCCAGCAGCGTAGTTGAGGGAACTAATGAAAAACTGTTTTTT.

The chain is built from TRBV6-6 and TRBJ1-2; no clear D. The V and J ends lost 11 bases and 0 bases respectively, with 13 bases between them. The CDR3 runs to 13 residues. Germline CDR1 and CDR2: MNHNY and SVGAGI (reference sequence). The CDR3, as DNA: TGTGCCCGGAGTGCAACGGCTAACTATGGCTACACCTTC. The encoded protein is CARSATANYGYTF.

V and J are TRBV19 and TRBJ2-3; a weak D match, TRBD2 (7 bases). V gave up 4 bases and J gave up 2 bases, with 19 bases separating them. This CDR3 comprises 17 residues. Germline V gene lookup returns CDR1 LNHDA and CDR2 SQIVND (reference sequence). CDR3: CASSTSGGGGFTDTQYF. The CDR3, as DNA: TGTGCCAGTAGTACGTCGGGGGGCGGGGGCTTCACAGATACGCAGTATTTT.

This chain uses TRBV6-5 with TRBJ1-2; D is perhaps TRBD1 (6 bases). The CDR3 spans 14 residues. Trimming stripped 5 bases from V and 3 bases from J, with 13 bases between. Germline V CDR1 and CDR2: MNHEY, SVGAGI. The CDR3 reads CASSHRELDYGYTF. Written as DNA, the CDR3 is TGTGCCAGCAGTCACAGGGAACTAGACTATGGCTACACCTTC.

This clone was found once. The chain is built from TRBV3-1 (or the pseudogene TRBV3-2) and TRBJ2-5; a weak D match, TRBD1 (6 bases). The CDR3 runs to 14 residues. The germline V gene encodes CDR1 LGHDT and CDR2 YNNKEL (reference sequence). With 4 bases removed from V and 4 bases from J, the gap between germline ends came to 13 bases. Written as DNA, the CDR3 is TGTGCCAGCAGCCTACAGGGAAGGCCAGAGACCCAGTACTTC. Its protein product is CASSLQGRPETQYF.

There are a few counts of this clone. The CDR3 spells CAWRTGTRRGRGSPLHF. As DNA, the CDR3 is TGTGCCTGGAGGACAGGGACGCGACGGGGAAGAGGTTCACCCCTCCACTTT. V is TRBV30 and J is TRBJ1-6, with 7 bases fitting TRBD1. Germline-derived CDR1 and CDR2 are GTSNPN and SVGIG (reference sequence). This CDR3 is built from 17 residues. V lost 3 bases to trimming and J lost 9 bases; unmatched junction nucleotides: 17.